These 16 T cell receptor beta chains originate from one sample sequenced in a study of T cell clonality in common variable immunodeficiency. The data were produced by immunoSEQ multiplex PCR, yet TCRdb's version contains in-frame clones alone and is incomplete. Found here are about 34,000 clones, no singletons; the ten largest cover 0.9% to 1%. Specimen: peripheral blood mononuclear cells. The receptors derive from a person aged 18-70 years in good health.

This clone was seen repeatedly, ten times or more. CDR3 DNA, as far as it was read: TGTGCCAGCAGTTACGGGACATGGACCTACAATGAG. It yields the protein CASSYGTWTYNE. The full CDR3 sequence reads CASSYGTWTYNEQFF. This sequence joins TRBV6-2 or TRBV6-3 and TRBJ2-1; D may be TRBD1 (6 bases). The CDR3 end falls 3 residues outside the read, so it is completed with the germline J gene. V was trimmed by 2 bases and J by 2 bases, leaving 10 bases between them. This CDR3 contains 15 residues. The germline V gene has CDR1 MNHEY and CDR2 SVGEGT.

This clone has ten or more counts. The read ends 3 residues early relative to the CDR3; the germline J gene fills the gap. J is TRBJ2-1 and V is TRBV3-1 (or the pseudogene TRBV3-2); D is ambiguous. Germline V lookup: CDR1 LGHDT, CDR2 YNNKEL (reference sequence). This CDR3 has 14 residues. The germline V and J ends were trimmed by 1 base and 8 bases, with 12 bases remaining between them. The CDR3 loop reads CASSQAGSSYEQFF. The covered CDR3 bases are TGTGCCAGCAGCCAAGCAGGCAGCTCCTATGAG.

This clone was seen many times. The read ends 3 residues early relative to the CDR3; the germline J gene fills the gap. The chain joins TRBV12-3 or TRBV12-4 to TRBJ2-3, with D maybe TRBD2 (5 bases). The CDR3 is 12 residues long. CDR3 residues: CASSLRLAAQYF. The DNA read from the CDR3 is TGTGCCAGCAGTTTGAGGCTAGCCGCG.

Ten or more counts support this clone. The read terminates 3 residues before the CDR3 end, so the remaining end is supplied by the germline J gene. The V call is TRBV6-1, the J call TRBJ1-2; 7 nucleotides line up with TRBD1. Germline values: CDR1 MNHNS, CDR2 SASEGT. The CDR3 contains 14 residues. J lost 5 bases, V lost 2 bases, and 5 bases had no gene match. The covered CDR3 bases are TGTGCCAGCAGTGAATCGGGACAGAAATATGGC. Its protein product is CASSESGQKYG. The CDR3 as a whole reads CASSESGQKYGYTF.

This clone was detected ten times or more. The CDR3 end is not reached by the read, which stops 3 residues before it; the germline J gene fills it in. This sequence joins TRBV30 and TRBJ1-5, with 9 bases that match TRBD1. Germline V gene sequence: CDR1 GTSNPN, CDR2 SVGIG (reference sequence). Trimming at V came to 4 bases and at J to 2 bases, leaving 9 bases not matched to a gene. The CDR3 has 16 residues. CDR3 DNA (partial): TGTGCCTGGACGTTCGGGACAGGGCAAGGCAATCAGCCC. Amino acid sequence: CAWTFGTGQGNQP. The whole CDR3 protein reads CAWTFGTGQGNQPQHF.

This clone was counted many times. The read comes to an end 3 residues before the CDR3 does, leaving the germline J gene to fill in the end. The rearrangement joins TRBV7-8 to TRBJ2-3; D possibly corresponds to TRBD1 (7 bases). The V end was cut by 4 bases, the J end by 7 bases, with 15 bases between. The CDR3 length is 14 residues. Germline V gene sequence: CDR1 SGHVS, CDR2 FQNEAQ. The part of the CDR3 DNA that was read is TGTGCCAGCAGCTCAGGGGGGCTCTCATATACG. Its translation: CASSSGGLSYT. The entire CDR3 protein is CASSSGGLSYTQYF. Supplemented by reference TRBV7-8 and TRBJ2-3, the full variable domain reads GAGVSQSPRYKVAKRGQDVALRCDPISGHVSLFWYQQALGQGPEFLTYFQNEAQLDKSGLPSDRFFAERPEGSVSTLKIQRTQQEDSAVYLCASSSGGLSYTQYFGPGTRLTVL.

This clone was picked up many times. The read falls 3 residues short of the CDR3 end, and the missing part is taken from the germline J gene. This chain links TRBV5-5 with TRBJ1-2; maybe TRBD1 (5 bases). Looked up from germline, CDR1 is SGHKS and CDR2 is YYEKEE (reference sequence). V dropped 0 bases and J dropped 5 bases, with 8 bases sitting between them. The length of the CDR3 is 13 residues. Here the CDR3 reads CASSLGRGYGYTF. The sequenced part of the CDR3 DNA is TGTGCCAGCAGCTTGGGAAGGGGTTATGGC.

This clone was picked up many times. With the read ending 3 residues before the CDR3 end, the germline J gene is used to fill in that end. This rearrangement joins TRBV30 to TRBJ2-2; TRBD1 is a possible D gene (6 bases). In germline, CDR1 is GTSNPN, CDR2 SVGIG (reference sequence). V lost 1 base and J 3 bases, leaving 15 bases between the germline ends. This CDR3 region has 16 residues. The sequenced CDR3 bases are TGTGCCTGGAGTGCCGACGTAGGGGGATACACCGGGGAG. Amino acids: CAWSADVGGYTGE. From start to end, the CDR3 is CAWSADVGGYTGELFF.

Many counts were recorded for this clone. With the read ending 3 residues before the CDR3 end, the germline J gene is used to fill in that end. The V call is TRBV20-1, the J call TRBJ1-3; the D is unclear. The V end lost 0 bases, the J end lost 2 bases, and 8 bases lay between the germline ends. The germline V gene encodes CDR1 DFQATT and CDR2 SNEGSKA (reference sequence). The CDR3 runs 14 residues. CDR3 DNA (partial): TGCAGTGCTAGAGACAGGCAGACTGGAAACACC. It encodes CSARDRQTGNT. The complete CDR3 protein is CSARDRQTGNTIYF.

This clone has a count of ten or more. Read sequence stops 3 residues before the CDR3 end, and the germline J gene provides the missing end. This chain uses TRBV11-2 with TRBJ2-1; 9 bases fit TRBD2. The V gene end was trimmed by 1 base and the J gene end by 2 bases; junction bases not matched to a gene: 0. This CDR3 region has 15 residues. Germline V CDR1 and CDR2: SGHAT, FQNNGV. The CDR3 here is CASSLVAGAYNEQFF. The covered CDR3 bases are TGTGCCAGCAGCTTAGTAGCGGGGGCCTACAATGAG.

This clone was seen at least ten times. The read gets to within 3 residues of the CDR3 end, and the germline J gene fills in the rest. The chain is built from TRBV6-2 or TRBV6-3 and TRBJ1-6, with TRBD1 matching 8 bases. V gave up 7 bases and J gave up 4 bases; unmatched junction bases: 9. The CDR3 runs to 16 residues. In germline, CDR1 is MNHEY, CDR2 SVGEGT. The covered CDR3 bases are TGTGCCAGCAAAGGGGGACAGGTGATATATAATTCACCC. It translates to CASKGGQVIYNSP. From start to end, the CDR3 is CASKGGQVIYNSPLHF.

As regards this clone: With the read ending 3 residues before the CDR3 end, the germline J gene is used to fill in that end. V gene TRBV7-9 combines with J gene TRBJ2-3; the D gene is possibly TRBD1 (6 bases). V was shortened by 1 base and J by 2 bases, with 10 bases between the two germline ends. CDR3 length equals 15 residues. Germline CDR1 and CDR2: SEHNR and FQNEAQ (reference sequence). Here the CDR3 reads CASSLGQGITDTQYF. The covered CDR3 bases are TGTGCCAGCAGCTTAGGGCAGGGGATCACAGATACG.

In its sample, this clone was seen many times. CDR3 DNA (partial): TGTGCCAGCAGCCCCCCGGACATAACTAATGAAAAA. This sequence encodes CASSPPDITNEK. The full CDR3 protein is CASSPPDITNEKLFF. The chain combines TRBV7-9 with TRBJ1-4; possibly TRBD1 for D (5 bases). The read is 3 residues too short to cover the CDR3 end, so that end is filled in from the germline J gene. There are 15 residues in the CDR3. Trimming left V 5 bases short and J 1 base short, with 11 bases between. Per the germline V gene, CDR1 is SEHNR and CDR2 is FQNEAQ (reference sequence).

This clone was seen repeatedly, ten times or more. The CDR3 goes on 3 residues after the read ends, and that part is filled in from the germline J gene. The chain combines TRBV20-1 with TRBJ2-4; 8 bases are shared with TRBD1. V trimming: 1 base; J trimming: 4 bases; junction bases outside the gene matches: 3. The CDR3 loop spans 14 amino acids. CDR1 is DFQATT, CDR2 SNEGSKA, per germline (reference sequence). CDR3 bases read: TGCAGTGCTAGAGTCCGGGACAGGAAAAACATT. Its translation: CSARVRDRKNI. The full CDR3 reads CSARVRDRKNIQYF.

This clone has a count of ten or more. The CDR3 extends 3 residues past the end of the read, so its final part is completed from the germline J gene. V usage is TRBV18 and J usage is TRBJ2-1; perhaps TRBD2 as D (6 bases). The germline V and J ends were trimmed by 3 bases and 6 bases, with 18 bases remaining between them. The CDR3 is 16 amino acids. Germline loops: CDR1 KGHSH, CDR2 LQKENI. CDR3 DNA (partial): TGTGCCAGCTCACCTTCCGGGACTGCACTTCCCAATGAG. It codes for CASSPSGTALPNE. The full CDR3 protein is CASSPSGTALPNEQFF.

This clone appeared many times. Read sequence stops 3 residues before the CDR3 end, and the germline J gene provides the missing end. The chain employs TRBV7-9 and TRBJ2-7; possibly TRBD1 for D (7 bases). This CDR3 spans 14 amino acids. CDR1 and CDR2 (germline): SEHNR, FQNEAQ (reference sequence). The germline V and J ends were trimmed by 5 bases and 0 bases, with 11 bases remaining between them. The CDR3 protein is CASSPGDSSYEQYF. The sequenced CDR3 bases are TGTGCCAGCAGCCCGGGGGACAGCTCCTACGAG.